The 26 T cell receptor beta chains below all came from one sample that was sequenced in a study of blood T cells in healthy people across ages. Primers used in a second PCR of about 6 to 11 cycles were a sample-barcoded 5' primer and a J-beta primer mix. TCRdb analysed the 5' RACE reads with MiXCR anew, one entry per CDR3 protein. The sample lists 1.6 million or so distinct CDR3 sequences, almost 35% occurring once. Material: blood. All receptors come from a woman aged 25 to 39 in good health.

This clonotype turned up a few times. The CDR3 region is CASSLGMGNYGYTF. CDR3 DNA: TGTGCCAGCAGTTTAGGAATGGGGAACTATGGCTACACCTTC. V gene TRBV27 combines with J gene TRBJ1-2; no firm D call. Germline CDR1 reads MNHEY; CDR2 reads SMNVEV (reference sequence). This CDR3 is 14 amino acids long. Trimming removed 2 bases at V and 2 bases at J, with 9 bases between.

The rearrangement uses TRBV18 and TRBJ1-3; D is ambiguous. This CDR3 contains 19 residues. Looked up from germline, CDR1 is KGHSH and CDR2 is LQKENI. The V gene lost 2 bases and the J gene lost 0 bases, with 20 bases spanning the gap. The CDR3 here is CASSPGTAGPRSSGNTIYF. The CDR3 DNA follows: TGTGCCAGCTCACCAGGTACTGCTGGGCCTAGGAGCTCTGGAAACACCATATATTTT. The whole variable domain, filled in from reference TRBV18 and TRBJ1-3, reads NAGVMQNPRHLVRRRGQEARLRCSPMKGHSHVYWYRQLPEEGLKFMVYLQKENIIDESGMPKERFSAEFPKEGPSILRIQQVVRGDSAAYFCASSPGTAGPRSSGNTIYFGEGSWLTVV.

This chain connects TRBV6-6 to TRBJ2-2; no reliable D call. Germline assignment: CDR1 MNHNY and CDR2 SVGAGI (reference sequence). This CDR3 contains 12 residues. The V gene lost 4 bases and the J gene lost 7 bases, with 7 bases spanning the gap. Here the CDR3 DNA reads TGTGCCAGCAGTTCCCAAGGCGGGGAGCTGTTTTTT. This encodes CASSSQGGELFF.

This clonotype was picked up a small number of times. The rearrangement joins TRBV5-1 to TRBJ2-7; 7 bases fit TRBD2. With 2 bases clipped from V and 2 bases from J, the junction kept 7 bases outside the gene matches. This CDR3 is 15 amino acids long. The germline gives CDR1 SGHRS, CDR2 YFSETQ. The CDR3 here is CASSFNGGGTYEQYF. In DNA, the CDR3 is TGCGCCAGCAGCTTTAATGGCGGGGGTACCTACGAGCAGTACTTC.

The J gene is TRBJ2-3, the V gene TRBV6-1; 9 bases line up with TRBD1. The CDR3 is 17 amino acids. Germline V lookup: CDR1 MNHNS, CDR2 SASEGT. Trimming at V came to 3 bases and at J to 2 bases, leaving 9 bases not matched to a gene. This chain's CDR3 is CASSDRRDRVITDTQYF. Written as DNA, the CDR3 is TGTGCCAGCAGTGACCGAAGGGACAGGGTAATCACAGATACGCAGTATTTT.

As for this clonotype: One base away lies a much larger clone, so this may be a sequencing read error. The chain links TRBV3-1 to TRBJ2-3; 8 nucleotides line up with TRBD1. The ends lost 5 bases at V and 4 bases at J; junction bases unmatched: 8. The CDR3 has 15 amino acids. Germline V gives CDR1 LGHDT, CDR2 YNNKEL (reference sequence). As DNA, the CDR3 is TGTGCCAGCAGCTTCCGGGACAGGAGCGCAGATACGCAGTATTTT. Its protein product is CASSFRDRSADTQYF.

The J gene is TRBJ2-1, the V gene TRBV7-9, with 7 positions matching TRBD2. The CDR3 extends over 14 amino acids. J lost 10 bases, V lost 5 bases, and 11 bases had no gene match. The germline V gene encodes CDR1 SEHNR and CDR2 FQNEAQ (reference sequence). CDR3 loop: CASSLTREEGEQFF. The CDR3 DNA follows: TGTGCCAGCAGCCTCACCCGGGAGGAAGGGGAGCAGTTCTTC.

The V gene is TRBV27, the J gene TRBJ2-3; 8 nucleotides match TRBD2. CDR1 is MNHEY, CDR2 SMNVEV, per germline (reference sequence). This CDR3 has 15 amino acids. After removal of 5 bases from V and 3 bases from J, the junction contained 7 bases not matched to a gene. In DNA, the CDR3 is TGTGCCAGCAGTGCCAGCGGGAGAGGTACAGATACGCAGTATTTT. Translation gives CASSASGRGTDTQYF.

V gene TRBV20-1 combines with J gene TRBJ1-1; 7 bases line up with TRBD1. The J segment lost 4 bases and the V segment lost 6 bases, leaving 8 bases of the junction unmatched. The CDR3 is 13 residues long. Germline V gene sequence: CDR1 DFQATT, CDR2 SNEGSKA (reference sequence). The CDR3 coding sequence is TGCAGTGCGCTGGGACAGAGAATCACTGAAGCTTTCTTT. Translated, it gives CSALGQRITEAFF.

The chain has TRBV20-1 and TRBJ1-2, with D uncertain. The V end was cut by 0 bases, the J end by 5 bases, with 16 bases between. This CDR3 spans 15 amino acids. Germline-derived CDR1 and CDR2 are DFQATT and SNEGSKA (reference sequence). The CDR3 sequence is CSARDSLTTGYGYTF. In DNA, the CDR3 is TGCAGTGCTAGAGATTCATTAACCACGGGGTATGGCTACACCTTC.

Only one count was recorded for this clonotype. The chain carries TRBV25-1 and TRBJ2-5; D perhaps matches TRBD1 (6 bases). There are 12 residues in the CDR3. The V gene's germline CDR1 is MGHDK and CDR2 SYGVNS. V lost 8 bases and J 4 bases, leaving 11 bases between the germline ends. This CDR3 reads CASDNRVETQYF. The DNA of the CDR3 is TGTGCCAGCGATAACAGGGTAGAGACCCAGTACTTC.

This clonotype has more than one count but fewer than ten. V is TRBV20-1 and J is TRBJ2-1, with TRBD2 matching over 10 bases. This CDR3 has 14 amino acids. V was pared by 4 bases and J by 8 bases, with 8 bases of the junction left unmatched. The V gene's germline CDR1 is DFQATT and CDR2 SNEGSKA (reference sequence). CDR3 sequence: CSAISGRASDEQFF. The DNA of the CDR3 is TGCAGTGCTATCAGCGGGAGGGCCTCTGATGAGCAGTTCTTC.

The table lists this clonotype with a few counts. The chain couples TRBV7-9 to TRBJ2-5; 11 nucleotides line up with TRBD2. Germline CDR1 reads SEHNR; CDR2 reads FQNEAQ (reference sequence). The length of the CDR3 is 14 residues. V trimming: 8 bases; J trimming: 2 bases; junction bases outside the gene matches: 4. The CDR3 loop is CASYLAGGQETQYF. The CDR3 coding sequence is TGTGCCAGCTATCTAGCGGGGGGACAAGAGACCCAGTACTTC.

This clonotype was detected a few times. V and J are TRBV6-1 and TRBJ1-2; 7 nucleotides match TRBD1. CDR3 length equals 13 residues. With 3 bases clipped from V and 5 bases from J, the junction kept 3 bases outside the gene matches. From germline, CDR1 is MNHNS and CDR2 SASEGT. The CDR3 sequence is CASSDQGGYGYTF. CDR3 DNA sequence: TGTGCCAGCAGTGACCAGGGGGGGTATGGCTACACCTTC.

This clonotype was seen only a few times. The genes are TRBV28 and TRBJ2-5; D not resolved. Germline V CDR1 and CDR2: MDHEN, SYDVKM. The germline V and J ends were trimmed by 4 bases and 1 base, with 7 bases remaining between them. This CDR3 comprises 13 residues. Here the CDR3 DNA reads TGTGCCAGCAGTTATTTCTTCCAAGAGACCCAGTACTTC. It is translated as CASSYFFQETQYF.

On this clonotype: A junction end diverges from the germline sequence, so it may reflect a read error. This chain joins TRBV6-1 and TRBJ1-6; D gene ambiguous. The germline gives CDR1 MNHNS, CDR2 SASEGT. The CDR3 length is 14 residues. In DNA, the CDR3 is TGTACCAGCAGTGATTCGGTTTATAATTCACCCCTCCACTTT. Its translation is CTSSDSVYNSPLHF.

This clonotype was counted once. The chain has TRBV27 and TRBJ2-3, with D perhaps matching TRBD1 (5 bases). V was clipped by 8 bases and J by 2 bases, with 17 bases between them. The V gene's germline CDR1 is MNHEY and CDR2 SMNVEV (reference sequence). CDR3 length: 15 amino acids. The CDR3 bases are TGTGCCAGCCAAACTGGACGGACAAACACAGATACGCAGTATTTT. It encodes CASQTGRTNTDTQYF.

V usage is TRBV20-1 and J usage is TRBJ1-2; D ambiguous. Germline loops: CDR1 DFQATT, CDR2 SNEGSKA (reference sequence). V lost 4 bases to trimming and J lost 4 bases, with 19 bases between them. The CDR3 covers 15 residues. CDR3 residues: CSAIPRQGLSYGYTF. The CDR3 DNA reads as TGCAGTGCTATCCCACGACAAGGTCTTTCCTATGGCTACACCTTC.

The count of this clonotype is one. The CDR3 is CSARDRGGKKETQYF. The CDR3 region has the DNA TGCAGTGCTAGAGATCGGGGGGGGAAAAAAGAGACCCAGTACTTC. The rearrangement uses TRBV20-1 and TRBJ2-5; 8 nucleotides agree with TRBD2. V trimming: 0 bases; J trimming: 3 bases; junction bases outside the gene matches: 6. The CDR3 runs 15 residues. Per germline, CDR1 DFQATT and CDR2 SNEGSKA (reference sequence).

The chain recombines TRBV10-3 with TRBJ2-5; 9 nucleotides match TRBD2. Looked up from germline, CDR1 is ENHRY and CDR2 is SYGVKD. The V and J ends lost 0 bases and 11 bases, in that order; junction bases with no gene match: 13. The CDR3 length is 16 residues. The CDR3 loop is CAISESRRGLAGEQYF. The DNA for the CDR3 is TGTGCCATCAGTGAGTCGAGAAGGGGACTAGCAGGGGAGCAGTACTTC.

This rearrangement joins TRBV5-1 to TRBJ2-3, with 9 bases fitting TRBD2. The CDR3 runs to 17 residues. The J segment lost 5 bases and the V segment lost 4 bases, leaving 14 bases of the junction unmatched. Germline loops: CDR1 SGHRS, CDR2 YFSETQ. This chain's CDR3 is CASSPRQAAGGVDTQYF. The CDR3 nucleotides read TGCGCCAGCAGCCCACGCCAAGCAGCGGGGGGAGTAGATACGCAGTATTTT.

This clonotype has more than one count but fewer than ten. V is TRBV10-3 and J is TRBJ1-6, with D tentatively TRBD1 (6 bases). This CDR3 region has 13 residues. Germline V CDR1 and CDR2: ENHRY, SYGVKD. V was cut by 5 bases and J by 9 bases, with 11 bases left in between. CDR3 sequence: CAISPQGASPLHF. The DNA for the CDR3 is TGTGCCATCAGTCCACAGGGTGCTTCACCCCTCCACTTT.

A few counts support this clonotype. The J gene is TRBJ2-3, the V gene TRBV20-1, with no clear D. Germline V lookup: CDR1 DFQATT, CDR2 SNEGSKA (reference sequence). Trimming removed 5 bases from V and 5 bases from J, with 17 bases in between. The CDR3 runs 14 residues. The DNA for the CDR3 is TGCAGTGCTGGGGATAGGGCCATGGGAGATACGCAGTATTTT. Translated: CSAGDRAMGDTQYF.

This clonotype was observed a handful of times. The gene calls are TRBV20-1 and TRBJ2-3; 8 positions match TRBD2. There are 14 residues in the CDR3. V dropped 5 bases and J dropped 4; count of bases not matched to a gene: 8. Germline lookup yields CDR1 DFQATT and CDR2 SNEGSKA (reference sequence). This chain's CDR3 is CSAATGGGSDTQYF. The CDR3, as DNA: TGCAGTGCTGCCACGGGGGGGGGCTCAGATACGCAGTATTTT.

The J gene is TRBJ1-2, the V gene TRBV5-4, with 11 bases that match TRBD1. V lost 2 bases, J lost 2 bases, and 11 bases stayed unmatched. The CDR3 sequence is 18 residues long. Germline CDR1 and CDR2: SGHNT and YYREEE (reference sequence). The DNA for the CDR3 is TGTGCCAGCAGCTTCAGTAGGACAGGGGGCCTACAAAACTATGGCTACACCTTC. Translating it yields CASSFSRTGGLQNYGYTF.

This clonotype was detected a few times. V and J are TRBV20-1 and TRBJ2-7, with D unresolved. CDR1 is DFQATT and CDR2 is SNEGSKA in the germline V gene (reference sequence). The CDR3 length is 12 residues. With 6 bases removed from V and 2 bases from J, the gap between germline ends came to 11 bases. The CDR3 is CSAIPETYEQYF. DNA of the CDR3: TGCAGTGCCATACCGGAGACCTACGAGCAGTACTTC.